This T cell receptor (beta chain) derives from a study of T cell responses to AZD1222 COVID-19 vaccine. TCRdb's table, derived via immunoSEQ multiplex PCR, lists solely in-frame clones and lacks some. This table has fewer than 90,000 clones, 86% appearing once. Overall study results and limits: At study baseline, merely a handful of AZD1222 recipients were seropositive. Reportedly, nearly half of unique spike TCRs recognized epitopes outside B.1.351/B.1.1.7 mutations. Females outnumbered males among donors, who were mostly white British; clonal diversity was possibly underestimated.

Pooled samples include second doses given at about 4 or 12 weeks. This clone was picked up one time. The antigen is unknown. The CDR3 sequence is 15 residues long. V gave up 4 bases and J gave up 5 bases, with 17 bases separating them. Per the germline V gene, CDR1 is SGHVS and CDR2 is FQNEAQ. The sample here was peripheral blood, taken 28 days after the second AZD1222 dose. This TCR derives from an adult who received the AZD1222 COVID-19 vaccine. This chain links TRBV7-8 with TRBJ2-5; D is unresolved. The CDR3 sequence: CASSSSDVPAETQYF. The CDR3 DNA follows: TGTGCCAGCAGCTCCTCGGACGTCCCGGCCGAGACCCAGTACTTC.